Listed here are 9 T cell receptor beta chains from one sample, sequenced in a study of breast tumors, draining lymph nodes, adjacent tissues (dated by TCRdb to 2015 to 2016). Lymph node samples came from the axillary draining lymph nodes of breast cancer patients. The library was obtained by multiplex PCR. The instrument given in TCRdb is Illumina HiSeq 2000. The public reads were run again by TCRdb, first through fastp at Q25 and then through MiXCR, and only productive beta chains were kept. Identical CDR3 proteins give one entry, which carries the most common genes and DNA. The sample table contains over 200,000 distinct CDR3 sequences; only one count was recorded for 32% of them. The ten largest clones capture 1.2% to 1.5% of the sample. Source material: axillary lymph node tissue. These TCRs come from a female donor with breast cancer. Some clones in this sample may be carry-over from other donors' samples.

The chain is built from TRBV9 and TRBJ2-3, with 8 positions matching TRBD2. CDR3 size: 14 residues. Germline V CDR1 and CDR2: SGDLS, YYNGEE. With 3 bases clipped from V and 5 bases from J, the junction kept 5 bases outside the gene matches. CDR3 DNA: TGTGCCAGCAGCGCAGCGGGAGTGGTAGATACGCAGTATTTT. It is translated as CASSAAGVVDTQYF.

With respect to this clonotype: A much larger clone differs by one base, so this may be a read error. The CDR3 carries no conserved terminal phenylalanine or tryptophan, so it likely arises from a read error. The rearrangement links TRBV5-6 to TRBJ2-1; 8 bases are a match to TRBD1. Trimming at V came to 7 bases and at J to 7 bases, leaving 7 bases not matched to a gene. The CDR3 runs 13 residues. Per germline, CDR1 SGHDT and CDR2 YYEEEE. CDR3 in amino acids: CASGWTGNNEQFL. In DNA, the CDR3 is TGTGCCAGCGGGTGGACAGGGAATAATGAGCAGTTCCTC.

J is TRBJ2-2 and V is TRBV5-1, with TRBD1 identical over 8 bases. This CDR3 has 16 amino acids. The V gene end was trimmed by 0 bases and the J gene end by 2 bases; junction bases not matched to a gene: 3. The germline V gene encodes CDR1 SGHRS and CDR2 YFSETQ. The CDR3 DNA reads TGCGCCAGCAGCTTGGGGGACAGGACTAACACCGGGGAGCTGTTTTTT. As protein: CASSLGDRTNTGELFF. Together with reference TRBV5-1 and TRBJ2-2, the CDR3 gives the full variable domain: KAGVTQTPRYLIKTRGQQVTLSCSPISGHRSVSWYQQTPGQGLQFLFEYFSETQRNKGNFPGRFSGRQFSNSRSEMNVSTLELGDSALYLCASSLGDRTNTGELFFGEGSRLTVL.

This clonotype was detected only a few times. V usage is TRBV3-1 and J usage is TRBJ1-1; 7 bases line up with TRBD1. This CDR3 contains 14 residues. Trimming at V came to 2 bases and at J to 4 bases, leaving 4 bases not matched to a gene. The germline CDR1 and CDR2 sequences are LGHDT and YNNKEL (reference sequence). CDR3 residues: CASSQRQGATEAFF. CDR3 nucleotides: TGTGCCAGCAGCCAAAGACAGGGAGCCACTGAAGCTTTCTTT.

V is TRBV20-1 and J is TRBJ1-2; no firm D call. Trimming removed 0 bases at V and 1 base at J, with 15 bases between. The CDR3 runs 16 residues. From germline, CDR1 is DFQATT and CDR2 SNEGSKA (reference sequence). The CDR3: CSAREWWESFNYGYTF. CDR3 in DNA: TGCAGTGCTAGAGAGTGGTGGGAATCGTTTAACTATGGCTACACCTTC.

The chain employs TRBV5-5 and TRBJ1-5; 7 nucleotides align to TRBD1. V lost 4 bases and J lost 3; bases outside the gene matches: 4. This CDR3 has 14 amino acids. The V gene's germline CDR1 is SGHKS and CDR2 YYEKEE (reference sequence). CDR3 residues: CASSGGQSNQPQHF. The DNA of the CDR3 is TGTGCCAGCAGCGGGGGACAGTCCAATCAGCCCCAGCATTTT.

This clonotype was detected a few times. The genes are TRBV24-1 and TRBJ1-1; D perhaps matches TRBD1 (5 bases). The V gene lost 9 bases and the J gene lost 3 bases, with 25 bases spanning the gap. From germline, CDR1 is KGHDR and CDR2 SFDVKD. CDR3 length equals 17 residues. CDR3 loop: CATQRGILGEADTEAFF. As DNA, the CDR3 is TGTGCCACCCAGCGAGGGATATTGGGGGAGGCGGACACTGAAGCTTTCTTT.

Concerning this clonotype: The CDR3 carries no conserved terminal phenylalanine or tryptophan, so it likely arises from a read error. The chain uses TRBV28 and TRBJ1-5; 8 bases align to TRBD1. This CDR3 is built from 15 residues. V shed 4 bases and J 6 bases; nucleotides not matched to a gene: 8. Germline V gene lookup returns CDR1 MDHEN and CDR2 SYDVKM. The CDR3 loop reads CASSSGGTGGQPQHL. The CDR3 nucleotides are TGTGCCAGCAGTTCGGGGGGGACAGGTGGTCAGCCCCAGCATCTT.

The table lists this clonotype with many counts. The CDR3 DNA is TGTGCCAGCAGCACCGGGACAGGGGACCTCAGCTCCTACGAGCAGTACTTC. Its protein product is CASSTGTGDLSSYEQYF. The chain has TRBV6-1 and TRBJ2-7, with 10 bases identical to TRBD1. V shed 6 bases, J shed 0 bases, and the junction held 11 bases outside the gene matches. Germline V gene data show CDR1 as MNHNS and CDR2 as SASEGT. This CDR3 has 17 residues.